This T cell receptor (beta chain) was sequenced in a study of T-cell reconstitution after alpha-beta-depleted transplantation in children. Preparation of the TCRbeta library used unique molecular identifiers. TCRdb passed the PCR reads through MiXCR, listing each CDR3 protein once. There are approximately 390,000 distinct CDR3 sequences in the sample; around 9.9% occur only once, and roughly 5% lies in the top ten. V dropped 3 bases and J dropped 1 base, with 12 bases sitting between them. Looked up from germline, CDR1 is LGHNA and CDR2 is YSLEER. The CDR3 has 16 residues. Source: PBMCs from the stem cell graft donor, taken from the stem cell graft. The sequence was collected from a human donor who donated a stem cell graft to a child with acute myeloid leukemia. The chain has TRBV4-3 and TRBJ2-2, with D possibly matching TRBD1 (6 bases). CDR3 in DNA: TGCGCCAGCAGCCAGGCCGGGACACTGAACACCGGGGAGCTGTTTTTT. Its protein is CASSQAGTLNTGELFF.